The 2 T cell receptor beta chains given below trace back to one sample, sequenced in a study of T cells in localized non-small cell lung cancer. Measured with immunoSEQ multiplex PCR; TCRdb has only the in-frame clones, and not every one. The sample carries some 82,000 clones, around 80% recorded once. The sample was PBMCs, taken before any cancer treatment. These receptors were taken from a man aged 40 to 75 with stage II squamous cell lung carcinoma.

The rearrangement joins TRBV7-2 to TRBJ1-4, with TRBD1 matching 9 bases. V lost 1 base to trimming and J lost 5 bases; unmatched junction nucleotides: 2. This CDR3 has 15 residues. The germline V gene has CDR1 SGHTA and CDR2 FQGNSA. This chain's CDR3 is CASSLGTGENEKLFF. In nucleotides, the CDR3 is TGTGCCAGCAGCTTAGGGACAGGGGAAAATGAAAAACTGTTTTTT.

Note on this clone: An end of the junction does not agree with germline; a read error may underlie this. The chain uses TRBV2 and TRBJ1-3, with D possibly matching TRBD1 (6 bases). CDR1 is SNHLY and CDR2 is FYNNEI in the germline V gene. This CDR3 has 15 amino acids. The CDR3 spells CASSEDRSSGNTIYF. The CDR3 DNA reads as TGTGCCAGCAGCGAAGACAGGTCATCTGGAAACACCATATATTTT.